Following are 27 T cell receptor beta chains from one sample sequenced in a study of cytomegalovirus exposure and HLA in healthy donors. The PCR employed 60 Vbeta primers together with 13 Jbeta primers. Repertoires were generated with immunoSEQ multiplex PCR, while TCRdb's copy carries only in-frame clones and drops some. The sample consists of around 130,000 clones, around 8.5% of them appearing once. The sequencing input was PBMCs. Receptor source: a man aged 35 to 55 in good health and CMV-seronegative.

Only a few counts were recorded for this clone. The V call is TRBV11-2, the J call TRBJ1-1, with D possibly TRBD1 on 5 matching bases. Germline CDR1 SGHAT, CDR2 FQNNGV. The CDR3 extends over 14 amino acids. V lost 6 bases to trimming and J lost 1 base, with 12 bases between them. In nucleotides, the CDR3 is TGTGCCAGCAGGTTATCGGGGGGGAACACTGAAGCTTTCTTT. Translating it yields CASRLSGGNTEAFF.

The rearrangement links TRBV7-3 to TRBJ2-2; 8 bases map to TRBD1. This CDR3 contains 15 residues. The V gene's germline CDR1 is SGHTA and CDR2 FQGTGA. The V gene end was trimmed by 3 bases and the J gene end by 2 bases; junction bases not matched to a gene: 2. Here the CDR3 reads CASSLDRVNTGELFF. For the CDR3, the DNA is TGTGCCAGCAGCTTGGACAGGGTTAACACCGGGGAGCTGTTTTTT.

The sample holds a few counts of this clone. The V and J genes are TRBV2 and TRBJ1-1, with D perhaps TRBD1 (5 bases). V gave up 5 bases and J gave up 0 bases, with 13 bases separating them. The CDR3 sequence is 15 residues long. Germline CDR1 SNHLY, CDR2 FYNNEI. CDR3 DNA sequence: TGTGCCAGCAGTACGTTCGACAGACTGAACACTGAAGCTTTCTTT. This gives the protein CASSTFDRLNTEAFF.

This clone was seen a handful of times. The rearrangement joins TRBV7-8 to TRBJ2-2; D is unresolved. CDR1 and CDR2 from the germline V gene are SGHVS and FQNEAQ. Between the trimmed V and J ends, which lost 5 bases and 4 bases, there was a span of 8 bases. This CDR3 region has 13 residues. The CDR3: CASSRESTGELFF. CDR3 nucleotide sequence: TGTGCCAGCAGCCGCGAGAGCACCGGGGAGCTGTTTTTT.

The chain employs TRBV7-2 and TRBJ2-5; 10 nucleotides match TRBD2. This CDR3 is 16 amino acids long. Germline V gene sequence: CDR1 SGHTA, CDR2 FQGNSA. The J segment lost 3 bases and the V segment lost 3 bases, leaving 7 bases of the junction unmatched. CDR3: CASSFQLLAGEETQYF. CDR3 nucleotide sequence: TGTGCCAGCAGCTTCCAGCTCCTAGCGGGGGAAGAGACCCAGTACTTC.

This clone was seen only a few times. This sequence joins TRBV10-1 and TRBJ1-5; D unresolved. CDR3 size: 15 residues. The germline CDR1 and CDR2 sequences are WNHNN and SYGVQD (reference sequence). Trimming cost V 10 bases and J 0 bases, with 16 bases left between them. The DNA of the CDR3 is TGCGCCACCCCCGAACAAGTCCATAGCAATCAGCCCCAGCATTTT. Amino acids: CATPEQVHSNQPQHF.

V is TRBV4-2 and J is TRBJ2-7; tentatively, D is TRBD1 (6 bases). Germline-derived CDR1 and CDR2 are LGHNA and YNFKEQ. Between the trimmed V and J ends, which lost 2 bases and 0 bases, there was a span of 11 bases. This CDR3 comprises 15 residues. This chain's CDR3 is CASSQMDSSSYEQYF. The CDR3 DNA reads as TGTGCCAGCAGCCAAATGGACAGCAGCTCCTACGAGCAGTACTTC.

This clone has a handful of counts. The chain joins TRBV27 to TRBJ1-2; D is perhaps TRBD1 (6 bases). The CDR3 length is 15 residues. Trimming shortened V by 5 bases and J by 8 bases, and 21 bases separated the two germline ends. In germline, CDR1 is MNHEY, CDR2 SMNVEV (reference sequence). The CDR3: CASSPQIQGKVGYTF. Written as DNA, the CDR3 is TGTGCCAGCAGTCCCCAAATTCAGGGGAAGGTCGGCTACACCTTC.

This clone was counted between two and nine times. This chain uses TRBV4-2 with TRBJ2-1, with 9 bases lining up with TRBD2. Germline V CDR1 and CDR2: LGHNA, YNFKEQ. This CDR3 comprises 15 residues. Trimming took 3 bases from V and 7 from J; bases not matched to a gene: 7. CDR3 coding DNA: TGTGCCAGCAGCCAGGATCCTAGCGGGGTTAATGAGCAGTTCTTC. The encoded protein is CASSQDPSGVNEQFF.

This clone was seen only a few times. The genes are TRBV4-2 and TRBJ1-2; TRBD1 is a possible D gene (5 bases). V lost 1 base and J 2 bases, leaving 5 bases between the germline ends. Germline CDR1 LGHNA, CDR2 YNFKEQ. The CDR3 consists of 13 residues. The DNA for the CDR3 is TGTGCCAGCAGCCAAGCAGGGAACTATGGCTACACCTTC. Translating it yields CASSQAGNYGYTF.

This clone was picked up a small number of times. V is TRBV11-3 and J is TRBJ2-5, with 13 bases identical to TRBD2. Germline V gene lookup returns CDR1 SGHNT and CDR2 YENEEA. V lost 3 bases to trimming and J lost 4 bases; unmatched junction nucleotides: 14. The length of the CDR3 is 19 residues. This chain's CDR3 is CASSFHGHTSGGAGETQYF. CDR3 sequence (DNA): TGTGCCAGCAGCTTCCACGGCCATACTAGCGGGGGGGCCGGAGAGACCCAGTACTTC.

The V call is TRBV10-3, the J call TRBJ1-4; perhaps TRBD1 as D (6 bases). The ends were cut back, 10 bases at V and 7 bases at J, with 19 bases in the middle. In germline, CDR1 is ENHRY, CDR2 SYGVKD. The CDR3 is 14 residues long. CDR3 sequence: CASGGALGSEKLFF. DNA for the CDR3: TGTGCCAGTGGGGGGGCCCTCGGGAGTGAAAAACTGTTTTTT.

The chain couples TRBV19 to TRBJ1-1; TRBD1 matches at 9 bases. V was clipped by 5 bases and J by 1 base; unmatched bases: 8. Germline values: CDR1 LNHDA, CDR2 SQIVND (reference sequence). The CDR3 is 16 amino acids. The CDR3 is CASSGRQGVGNTEAFF. In nucleotides, the CDR3 is TGTGCCAGTAGTGGTAGACAGGGGGTAGGGAACACTGAAGCTTTCTTT.

The chain joins TRBV28 to TRBJ1-1; D not resolved. The germline V gene encodes CDR1 MDHEN and CDR2 SYDVKM. V was pared by 6 bases and J by 9 bases, with 11 bases between. This CDR3 has 11 amino acids. The CDR3 spells CASRRREKAFF. The CDR3 DNA follows: TGTGCCAGCAGACGCCGGGAGAAAGCTTTCTTT.

The chain employs TRBV5-4 and TRBJ1-2; D call uncertain. Germline CDR1 reads SGHNT; CDR2 reads YYREEE (reference sequence). This CDR3 contains 14 residues. V lost 3 bases and J lost 3, with 12 bases in between. The CDR3 DNA reads TGTGCCAGCAGCTCGAACAGAGTCTACTATGGCTACACCTTC. This gives the protein CASSSNRVYYGYTF.

This clone was seen only a few times. J is TRBJ1-1 and V is TRBV7-6; TRBD1 might be the D (5 bases). This CDR3 is 16 amino acids long. Trimming stripped 4 bases from V and 6 bases from J, with 21 bases between. Germline V gene sequence: CDR1 SGHVS, CDR2 FNYEAQ. CDR3 in DNA: TGTGCCAGCAGCTGGGGGGGAGGGATGGGGATCGCTGAAGCTTTCTTT. This codes for CASSWGGGMGIAEAFF.

This clone appeared a few times. The chain links TRBV29-1 to TRBJ2-7, with 11 positions matching TRBD1. Germline V CDR1 and CDR2: SQVTM, ANQGSEA. There are 14 residues in the CDR3. V lost 7 bases, J lost 7 bases, and 12 bases stayed unmatched. CDR3: CSARTGGESGEQYF. CDR3 bases: TGCAGCGCCCGGACAGGGGGCGAGTCGGGTGAGCAGTACTTC.

This sequence joins TRBV19 and TRBJ2-1; tentative D call: TRBD1 (5 bases). V lost 1 base, J lost 2 bases, and 9 bases lay in between. Per the germline V gene, CDR1 is LNHDA and CDR2 is SQIVND (reference sequence). CDR3 length: 15 residues. This CDR3 reads CASSIGDSTYNEQFF. The DNA for the CDR3 is TGTGCCAGTAGTATAGGAGACAGCACCTACAATGAGCAGTTCTTC.

The chain employs TRBV9 and TRBJ2-1, with 10 bases that match TRBD1. Trimming removed 4 bases from V and 7 bases from J; junction bases left unmatched: 8. The CDR3 spans 15 residues. Germline CDR1 SGDLS, CDR2 YYNGEE. CDR3 amino acids: CASSPARTGGNEQFF. DNA for the CDR3: TGTGCCAGCAGCCCCGCCCGGACAGGGGGAAATGAGCAGTTCTTC. Supplemented by reference TRBV9 and TRBJ2-1, the full variable domain reads DSGVTQTPKHLITATGQRVTLRCSPRSGDLSVYWYQQSLDQGLQFLIQYYNGEERAKGNILERFSAQQFPDLHSELNLSSLELGDSALYFCASSPARTGGNEQFFGPGTRLTVL.

This clone has a handful of counts. The gene calls are TRBV27 and TRBJ2-3; 8 bases fit TRBD2. The CDR3 sequence is 14 residues long. The trim removed 1 base at V and 5 bases at J, leaving 2 bases unmatched. Germline V gene sequence: CDR1 MNHEY, CDR2 SMNVEV (reference sequence). The CDR3 sequence: CASSLYGGVDTQYF. The CDR3 bases are TGTGCCAGCAGTTTATACGGGGGGGTAGATACGCAGTATTTT.

This clone was seen more than once but under ten times. The V and J genes are TRBV7-2 and TRBJ2-5, with 15 bases that match TRBD2. The V segment lost 5 bases and the J segment 5 bases; nucleotides outside the gene matches: 3. CDR3 length: 15 amino acids. CDR1 and CDR2 from the germline V gene are SGHTA and FQGNSA. The CDR3 spells CASSLGTSGGETQYF. DNA for the CDR3: TGTGCCAGCAGCCTAGGGACTAGCGGGGGGGAGACCCAGTACTTC.

This sequence joins TRBV7-9 and TRBJ2-5; 12 nucleotides match TRBD2. This CDR3 has 17 residues. Per the germline V gene, CDR1 is SEHNR and CDR2 is FQNEAQ (reference sequence). V lost 4 bases to trimming and J lost 1 base; unmatched junction nucleotides: 7. The CDR3 here is CASSSSETSGGQETQYF. CDR3 bases: TGTGCCAGCAGCTCTAGTGAGACTAGCGGGGGCCAAGAGACCCAGTACTTC.

The rearrangement uses TRBV19 and TRBJ2-7; D remains ambiguous. The ends were cut back, 0 bases at V and 0 bases at J, with 6 bases in the middle. The CDR3 contains 14 residues. Germline V CDR1 and CDR2: LNHDA, SQIVND (reference sequence). CDR3 sequence reads: CASSIDISSYEQYF. CDR3 DNA sequence: TGTGCCAGTAGTATAGACATTTCCTCCTACGAGCAGTACTTC.

This clone has more than one count but fewer than ten. The chain joins TRBV27 to TRBJ1-6; D gene ambiguous. The CDR3 consists of 14 residues. The V gene's germline CDR1 is MNHEY and CDR2 SMNVEV (reference sequence). The V end was cut by 1 base, the J end by 10 bases, with 11 bases between. Here the CDR3 reads CASSLFPRLSPLHF. CDR3 sequence (DNA): TGTGCCAGCAGTTTATTTCCCCGTTTGTCACCCCTCCACTTT.

This clone was counted between two and nine times. The chain employs TRBV18 and TRBJ2-7, with 7 bases identical to TRBD1. Trimming at V came to 3 bases and at J to 5 bases, leaving 10 bases not matched to a gene. Germline lookup yields CDR1 KGHSH and CDR2 LQKENI. The length of the CDR3 is 15 residues. The CDR3 loop reads CASSPAGGSLHEQYF. CDR3 in DNA: TGTGCCAGCTCACCGGCAGGGGGTAGCCTGCACGAGCAGTACTTC.

The chain has TRBV10-2 and TRBJ2-1; 7 bases are a match to TRBD2. Germline V lookup: CDR1 WSHSY, CDR2 SAAADI. The trim removed 6 bases at V and 2 bases at J, leaving 10 bases unmatched. The CDR3 sequence is 16 residues long. The DNA for the CDR3 is TGCGCCAGCAGCTCTCGGGCTAGCGGCCCCTACAATGAGCAGTTCTTC. This gives the protein CASSSRASGPYNEQFF.

The V call is TRBV9, the J call TRBJ2-5; 8 bases map to TRBD1. With 0 bases clipped from V and 5 bases from J, the junction kept 9 bases outside the gene matches. The germline V gene encodes CDR1 SGDLS and CDR2 YYNGEE. The CDR3 has 16 residues. DNA of the CDR3: TGTGCCAGCAGCGTAGGGGTCCAGGGGGCGACGGAGACCCAGTACTTC. Its protein product is CASSVGVQGATETQYF.